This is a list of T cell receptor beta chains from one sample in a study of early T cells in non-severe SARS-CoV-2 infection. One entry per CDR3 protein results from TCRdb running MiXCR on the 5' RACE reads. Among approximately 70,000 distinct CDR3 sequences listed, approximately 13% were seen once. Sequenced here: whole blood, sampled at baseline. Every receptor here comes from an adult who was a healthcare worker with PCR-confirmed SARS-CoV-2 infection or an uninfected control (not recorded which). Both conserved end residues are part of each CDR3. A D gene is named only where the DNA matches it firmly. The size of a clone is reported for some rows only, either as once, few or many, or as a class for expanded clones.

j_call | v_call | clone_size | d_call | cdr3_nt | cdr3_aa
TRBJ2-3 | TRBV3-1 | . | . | TGTGCCAGCAGCCAACGGGGGCAAAGCACAGATACGCAGTATTTT | CASSQRGQSTDTQYF
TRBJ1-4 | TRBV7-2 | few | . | TGTGCCAGCAGCGTCAAACGACAGGCCTGGGGGACTAATGAAAAACTGTTTTTT | CASSVKRQAWGTNEKLFF
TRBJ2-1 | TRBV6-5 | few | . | TGTGCCAGCCGTGGGGGACAAAGCTCCTACAATGAGCAGTTCTTC | CASRGGQSSYNEQFF
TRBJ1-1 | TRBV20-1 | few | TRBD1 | TGCAGTGCGCGGCGACAGGGGGCGAGGACTGAAGCTTTCTTT | CSARRQGARTEAFF
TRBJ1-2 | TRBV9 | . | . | TGTGCCAGCAGCGTAGGAGGCGGGGCAGGGAGTGATGGCTACACCTTC | CASSVGGGAGSDGYTF
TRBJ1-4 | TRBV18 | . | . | TGTGCCAGCTCAACGCAGAGTACTAATGAAAAACTGTTTTTT | CASSTQSTNEKLFF
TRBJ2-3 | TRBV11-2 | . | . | TGTGCCAGCAGCTCAGAGGGGCGGCGGACAGATACGCAGTATTTT | CASSSEGRRTDTQYF
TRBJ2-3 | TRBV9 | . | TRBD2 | TGTGCCAGCAGCGCCCTAGCGGGGGATGGAACAGATACGCAGTATTTT | CASSALAGDGTDTQYF
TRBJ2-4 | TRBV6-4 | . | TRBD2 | TGTGCCAGCAGTGACTCAGCGGGAGGCTCCAAAAACATTCAGTACTTC | CASSDSAGGSKNIQYF
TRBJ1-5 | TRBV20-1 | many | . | TGCAGTGTCCCCCCCAGGGCAGCGGGGCAGCCCCAGCATTTT | CSVPPRAAGQPQHF
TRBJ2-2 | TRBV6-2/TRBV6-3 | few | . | TGTGCCACCAGGCATCTCGGGGACACCGGGGAGCTGTTTTTT | CATRHLGDTGELFF
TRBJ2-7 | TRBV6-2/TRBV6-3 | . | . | TGTGCCAGCAGTTACACGGGGGATGGCTACGAGCAGTACTTC | CASSYTGDGYEQYF
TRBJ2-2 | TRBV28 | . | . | TGTGCCAGCAGTTTCTGGGAAACCGGGGAGCTGTTTTTT | CASSFWETGELFF
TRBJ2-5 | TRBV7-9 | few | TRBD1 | TGTGCCAGCAGCCTCAACCAGGGGGCTGGGGAGACCCAGTACTTC | CASSLNQGAGETQYF
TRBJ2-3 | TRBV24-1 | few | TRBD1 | TGTGCCACCAGTGATCCGACAGGGGACAGCACAGATACGCAGTATTTT | CATSDPTGDSTDTQYF
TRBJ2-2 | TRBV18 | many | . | TGTGCCAGCTACTCTCGGTCGGCCACCGGGGAGCTGTTTTTT | CASYSRSATGELFF
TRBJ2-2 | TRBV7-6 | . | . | TGTGCCAGCAGATCTATCTCGAACACCGGGGAGCTGTTTTTT | CASRSISNTGELFF
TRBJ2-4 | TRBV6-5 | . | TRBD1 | TGTGCCAGCACCGCGGGACAGGGGAATGGCATTCAGTACTTC | CASTAGQGNGIQYF
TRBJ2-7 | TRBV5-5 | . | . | TGTGCCAGCAGACCGCCCGGGCGGACAGAACCCTCCTACGAGCAGTACTTC | CASRPPGRTEPSYEQYF
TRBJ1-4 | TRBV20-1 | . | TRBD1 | TGCAGTGCTAGAGAGACAGGGGCGGGGGAAAAACTGTTTTTT | CSARETGAGEKLFF
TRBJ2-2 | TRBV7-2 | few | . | TGTGCCAGCACCCCTGGTCGGGAGCTGTTTTTT | CASTPGRELFF
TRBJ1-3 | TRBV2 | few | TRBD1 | TGTGCCAGCTCGACAGGGACTGGAAACACCATATATTTT | CASSTGTGNTIYF
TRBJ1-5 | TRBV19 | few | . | TGTGCCAGTACCCGATGGGGTCAGTATAGCAATCAGCCCCAGCATTTT | CASTRWGQYSNQPQHF
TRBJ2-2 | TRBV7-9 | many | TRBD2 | TGTGCCAGCAGCCGGCTAGCGGATACCGGGGAGCTGTTTTTT | CASSRLADTGELFF
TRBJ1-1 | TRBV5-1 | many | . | TGCGCCAGCAGGCGATGGAACAACACTGAAGCTTTCTTT | CASRRWNNTEAFF
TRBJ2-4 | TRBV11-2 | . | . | TGTGCCAGCAGCTTAAGCAGAAACATTCAGTACTTC | CASSLSRNIQYF
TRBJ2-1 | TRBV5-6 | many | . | TGTGCCAGCAGCCACAACAACAATGAGCAGTTCTTC | CASSHNNNEQFF
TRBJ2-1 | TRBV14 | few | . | TGTGCCAGCAGCCGAAACCTAGCGACTTACAATGAGCAGTTCTTC | CASSRNLATYNEQFF
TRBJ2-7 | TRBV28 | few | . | TGTGCCAGCAGTTTTTATCGGGAATCCTACGAGCAGTACTTC | CASSFYRESYEQYF
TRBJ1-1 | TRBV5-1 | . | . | TGCGCCAGCAGATCTGGGGCAGTGAACACTGAAGCTTTCTTT | CASRSGAVNTEAFF
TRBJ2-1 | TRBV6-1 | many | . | TGTGCCAGCAGTGAAGGGGGGGCCTACTCCTACAATGAGCAGTTCTTC | CASSEGGAYSYNEQFF
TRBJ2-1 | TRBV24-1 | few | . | TGTGCCACCAGTGACTCAACCGGGACGGAGGGGATCCATAAGCAGTTCTTC | CATSDSTGTEGIHKQFF
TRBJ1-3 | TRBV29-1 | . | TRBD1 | TGCAGCGTTCGACCGATTTCGACAGGGAGAAACACCATATATTTT | CSVRPISTGRNTIYF
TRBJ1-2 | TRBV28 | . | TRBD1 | TGTGCCAGCAGTCTCGACAGGGAACTTGGCTACACCTTC | CASSLDRELGYTF
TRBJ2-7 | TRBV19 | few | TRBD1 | TGTGCCAGTAGCTGGACAGGCCGGGGTATCTACGAGCAGTACTTC | CASSWTGRGIYEQYF
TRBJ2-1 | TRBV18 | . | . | TGTGCCAGCTCACTAACGACCGACTCCTCCTACAATGAGCAGTTCTTC | CASSLTTDSSYNEQFF
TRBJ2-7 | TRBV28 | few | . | TGTGCCAGCAGTTTAAAAGGTTCCGAGCAGTACTTC | CASSLKGSEQYF
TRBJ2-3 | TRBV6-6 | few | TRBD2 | TGTGCCAGCAGCGAAACGGGGGGAGGGGCAGATACGCAGTATTTT | CASSETGGGADTQYF
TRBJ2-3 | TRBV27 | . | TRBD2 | TGTGCCAGCAGTGGCACGGGACTAGCGGGGCCAGGTAGCACAGATACGCAGTATTTT | CASSGTGLAGPGSTDTQYF
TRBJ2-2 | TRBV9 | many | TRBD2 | TGTGCCAGCACACTCAGCGGGGGGGCGAACACCGGGGAGCTGTTTTTT | CASTLSGGANTGELFF
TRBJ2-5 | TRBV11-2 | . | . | TGTGCCAGCAGCTCTGGGGGCGCAGAAGAGACCCAGTACTTC | CASSSGGAEETQYF